These T cell receptor beta chains were read from a single sample in a study of blood T cell repertoires in COVID-19. Measured with immunoSEQ multiplex PCR; TCRdb has only the in-frame clones, and not every one. The table lists 250,000 to 300,000 clones, 88% of them singletons, with roughly 10% in the top ten. The sequenced sample consisted of peripheral blood. All receptors derive from a woman between 65 and 79 years old with COVID-19, enrolled during active disease. Both conserved end residues are part of each CDR3. Fields, in order: J gene, V gene, CDR3 protein.

TRBJ1-2 TRBV7-3 CASSSRTGNCRNYGYTF
TRBJ1-1 TRBV5-1 CASRTYTSRNTEAFF
TRBJ2-7 TRBV15 CATSRDLAATYEQYF
TRBJ1-5 TRBV14 CASSQDSDQPQHF
TRBJ2-3 TRBV5-4 CASSLVSADTQYF
TRBJ1-5 TRBV10-3 CANAQGPNQPQHF
TRBJ1-2 TRBV19 CASSRIEGADGYTF
TRBJ1-6 TRBV5-1 CASSVDSGQGYSPLHF
TRBJ1-5 TRBV18 CASSPRQTRGQPQHF
TRBJ2-7 TRBV19 CASRSSARQDPYEQYF
TRBJ1-2 TRBV19 CASSTPRGVEDGYTF
TRBJ1-6 TRBV30 CAWNRDNSPLHF
TRBJ2-7 TRBV5-3 CAREKAGCYEQYF
TRBJ2-5 TRBV7-3 CASSLTVQPGETQYF
TRBJ2-3 TRBV28 CASSTQREGLADTQYF
TRBJ1-2 TRBV30 CAWSEEYGYTF
TRBJ2-7 TRBV12-3/TRBV12-4 CASRQGFEQYF
TRBJ2-7 TRBV18 CASSPPSGRTYEQYF
TRBJ2-7 TRBV11-3 CASSLGSGARTYEQYF
TRBJ1-1 TRBV19 CASTGYLNTEAFF
TRBJ1-2 TRBV28 CASSSAPDRGNGYTF
TRBJ1-2 TRBV10-3 CAISEMSLNYGYTF
TRBJ2-2 TRBV5-1 CASSLGLAGPTGELFF
TRBJ2-3 TRBV19 CASSRAGAVESTDTQYF
TRBJ1-6 TRBV12-5 CASGSTGYNSPLHF
TRBJ2-2 TRBV4-3 CASSQDQVRWRELFF
TRBJ1-1 TRBV24-1 CATSNTPNTEAFF
TRBJ2-1 TRBV11-3 CASSLAGVSLNEQFF
TRBJ2-7 TRBV10-3 CAIRTSGKDEQYF
TRBJ1-2 TRBV11-1 CASSLGHGDRGYGYTF
TRBJ1-2 TRBV2 CASRDRSGYTF
TRBJ2-6 TRBV6-2/TRBV6-3 CASSYTTGSGANVLTF
TRBJ1-5 TRBV18 CASSPETGYQPQHF
TRBJ2-1 TRBV4-2 CASSLNGRTYNEQFF
TRBJ1-2 TRBV3-1/TRBV3-2 CASSQGIPRARENYGYTF
TRBJ2-1 TRBV28 CASSRTSGGTYNEQFF
TRBJ2-6 TRBV19 CASTSGRNSGANVLTF
TRBJ1-1 TRBV9 CASSVVAVNTEAFF
TRBJ2-7 TRBV21-1 CASSAQSYEQYF
TRBJ2-1 TRBV21-1 CASSKDLAVYNEQFF
TRBJ1-2 TRBV6-5 CASSWPYGYTF
TRBJ2-6 TRBV5-1 CASSGGLAASGANVLTF
TRBJ1-5 TRBV27 CASSLEWRGPQHF
TRBJ1-2 TRBV28 CASSPRDSGFHYGYTF
TRBJ1-2 TRBV5-4 CASSENSNYGYTF